This entry is about one T cell receptor (beta chain). This clone appeared a few times. Its antigen is unknown. The sample holds no much larger clone one base away, and base qualities are not on file. The library came from the immunoSEQ multiplex PCR assay. For the multiplex PCR, a mixture combining 60 forward primers for TCR Vbeta segments and 13 reverse primers for TCR Jbeta segments was used. A multiplex PCR assay on genomic DNA amplified the CDR3 region of rearranged TCR beta genes. On the Illumina HiSeq System, the amplified TCR beta libraries were sequenced as 87-base-pair reads. As for the original processing: In a later analysis, some 80 million unique TCR beta chains were counted across the roughly 670 repertoires, and about 9.9 million of these chains were shared by at least two donors. A nearest-neighbor algorithm error-corrected the raw reads and collapsed the reads into unique sequences, merging closely related sequences to remove PCR and sequencing errors. CDR3 sequences were aligned to IMGT reference sequences to assign V, D and J gene segments. For a sequence to be retained, a match of at least six nucleotides was required to both a V gene segment and a J gene segment. Rearrangements were called productive when the CDR3 lacked stop codons and stayed in frame with V and J; all others were non-productive. Following IMGT convention, CDR3 was defined as the stretch from the second conserved V-encoded cysteine up to the conserved J-encoded phenylalanine. The earlier analysis of approximately 500 of the donors excluded sequences that lacked an unambiguous match to a single V gene segment. An earlier analysis of fewer than 650 of the donors classified V segments as functional when productive rearrangements were above 56.7% and as segregating when the standard deviation between donors was above 5%. A statistical classification framework was developed to diagnose cytomegalovirus status using the catalog of TCR beta chain sequences. In a later analysis, TCR nucleotide sequences were compared against IMGT/GENE-DB human TR gene sequences so that V and J genes could be assigned. The TCRdist pipeline was used in a later analysis to assign CDR3 sequences and most-parsimonious VDJ recombination scenarios. In a later analysis, every TCR beta chain was defined by the combination of its CDR3 amino acid sequence and its V-gene family, and reads without a unique V-gene family were dropped. A later analysis removed 592 highly shared, low-generation-probability nucleotide sequences to deal with suspected cross-contamination and a sequencing artifact. In a later analysis, a clonal expansion index for each public chain was calculated from normalized within-repertoire ranks of inferred template counts. In a later analysis, generation probabilities were computed using a VDJ recombination model fitted to out-of-frame rearrangements, and the results were checked against IGoR. A later analysis scored TCR-TCR, TCR-HLA and TCR-CMV co-occurrence with hypergeometric tests, applying a repertoire-size bias correction to TCR pairs. A later analysis estimated false discovery rates by permuting HLA or CMV assignments 20 times. A later analysis grouped co-occurring TCRs with DBSCAN, adding TCRdist sequence similarity when clustering within HLA-allele-positive subsets. Co-occurrence clustering excluded repertoires with fewer than 30,000 or more than 120,000 public chains, plus five with anomalous nucleotide sharing. The table comes from immuneACCESS by way of TCRdb, which keeps in-frame sequences with V and J called. Part of the clones is missing from these tables; in studies checked, under half for an unresolved V gene and the rest for unknown reasons. V and J calls and clone size are copied from that table; D and trimming were computed from the DNA. Within this sample are roughly 100,000 clones, with nearly 15% of them counted one time only. The ten largest clones capture more than 0.65% of the sample.

The cohort comprised some 680 healthy bone marrow donors. At the time of sampling, all cohort members were nominally healthy, though unrecorded immune exposures were likely present. The donor was CMV seronegative and was included in the group of a few hundred seronegative cohort members. Each donor provided a peripheral blood sample, and peripheral blood mononuclear cells were used for TCR beta sequencing. Genomic DNA extraction from the blood cell samples was performed with the Qiagen DNeasy Blood Extraction Kit. This sample stems from a study of cytomegalovirus exposure and HLA in healthy donors (TCRdb year 2017). In the study overall: In an earlier analysis of 450 to 750 of the donors, roughly 300 Gb of sequence data and 95 million to 130 million unique TCR beta sequences from 180 million or so T cells were reported. On average, around 240,000 unique TCR beta nucleotide sequences were sequenced per donor among roughly 430 genotyped donors of the cohort, with roughly 18% of those sequences being non-productive. A later genetic analysis used genome-wide SNP genotypes for about three fifths of the roughly 700 donors, treating that subset as a discovery cohort. All discovery cohort repertoires had been generated on a single sequencing platform. The study combined high-throughput TCR immunosequencing, statistical association of individual TCRs with disease status, and machine learning to predict cytomegalovirus infection status. The study aimed to test whether cataloging public T cell receptors could reveal signatures of past pathogen exposure. Among the roughly 370 genotyped donors, around 81% belonged to the genetic ancestry cluster associated with self-reported Caucasian donors. Besides the first cohort of roughly 660 subjects, a separate validation cohort made up of over 95 different subjects was used. The study profiled the T cell repertoires of 666 subjects by immunosequencing and related them to cytomegalovirus serostatus. An earlier analysis of around 580 of the donors used high-throughput TCR beta sequencing to judge whether each TCR beta V gene segment behaved as functional or pseudogenic. HLA typing included class I and class II loci at four-digit resolution. Roughly 5 DR-DQ haplotypes were handled as single units for association and clustering, since linkage in the cohort was strong. Typing coverage differed by locus: A, B, C, DRB1 and DQB1 were typed in about 629-640 donors, DQA1 in 500 to 550, DPA1 in around 600, and DPB1 in 450 to 490. Donor age, sex, ethnicity and CMV serostatus were compiled alongside the repertoire data. The later analysis used no new phenotypic data to find candidate immune exposures, relying instead on TCR beta sequences and their occurrence across donors. A later analysis re-examined previously published TCR beta repertoires from over 500 donors and added high-resolution HLA genotyping to investigate patterns of TCR occurrence. An early release that covered about 640 HLA-typed donors contained approximately 290 gigabases of sequencing data and tens of millions of unique TCR sequences.

Measured from the cysteine to the phenylalanine, the CDR3 is 13 residues long. The CDR3 DNA has 39 bases and is translated from base 1. The germline V end is reduced by 4 bases and the J end by 5 bases; junction bases left unmatched: 6. The germline V gene encodes CDR1 SQVTM and CDR2 ANQGSEA. What the authors observed across the whole study: A few of the identified cytomegalovirus-associated TCR beta chains were confirmed in vitro to be specific for cytomegalovirus antigens. In a later analysis, the rate of TCR association differed among HLA loci, with DRB1 alleles having the most associated TCRs and HLA-C alleles having the fewest. In both the original and validation cohorts, the classifier was reported to diagnose cytomegalovirus status with high specificity and sensitivity. In a later genetic analysis, fewer N-insertions in productive TCRs were reported among donors in an Asian-associated ancestry cluster than the roughly 670-donor mean. It was suggested by the authors that the approach could potentially be generalized to other disease states and immunological phenotypes. A further reported finding was that TCR beta sequences accurately predicted the HLA-A and HLA-B alleles for most subjects in the first cohort. In a later analysis, most CMV-associated TCR beta chains were found to appear HLA-restricted, with HLA associations seemingly driven largely by CMV exposure. Some IMGT-functional V segments, including TRBV6-2 and TRBV6-3, could not be distinguished by the 87-base-pair reads and were therefore excluded. When HLA alleles, especially DR and DQ, strongly co-occurred, TCR associations were difficult to assign to individual alleles. An earlier analysis of approximately 570 of the donors showed that most TCR beta V segments appeared in productive rearrangements either about 87% or about 30% of the time, which broadly matched IMGT annotations. In a later analysis, HLA-associated TCR beta chains were found to be more clonally expanded and to have lower generation probabilities than equally common non-associated chains. A cluster of highly shared sequence variants was judged likely to represent a technical artifact of the sequencing pipeline. Across donors, most TCR sequences were observed very rarely, whereas some public TCRs were present in many individuals. The only immune exposure information available for the cohort was CMV serostatus. Only TCR beta chains were sequenced in this cohort, and the absence of alpha or paired-chain data limited detectable features. At a false discovery rate of 0.05, a later analysis linked some 17,000 TCR beta sequences to specific HLA alleles. In a later analysis, several top co-occurrence clusters were reported to appear linked to parvovirus B19, influenza, CMV and Epstein-Barr virus. A total of around 150 TCR beta chains were listed by the study as associated with cytomegalovirus. The earlier analysis of 587 of the donors excluded around 17 rarely observed V segments, including chromosome 9 orphons, because counts were too low. Correlated functional status among segregating V segments might reflect linkage disequilibrium, but an unknown experimental factor could not be ruled out. A later genetic analysis associated a missense DCLRE1C variant with V-gene and J-gene trimming of TCR beta chains, and an independent cohort replicated the association. Because HLA typing was missing for some donors at each locus, association tests included only the typed subset. Sequencing depth was assumed to be roughly uniform across donors in the presence/absence analyses, though that assumption may not hold.

This chain is built from TRBV29-1 and TRBJ1-2; TRBD1 lines up with 8 middle nucleotides. The sequence came from a female donor in good health and CMV-seronegative. The source material was PBMCs. The CDR3 here reads CSVGQGLGYGYTF. The nucleotide sequence reads as follows: TGCAGCGTTGGACAGGGGTTAGGGTATGGCTACACCTTC.